Sequencing of this TCR beta chain was carried out in a study of blood T cells in healthy people across ages. Study in general: The capture of about one barcoded beta molecule per two T cells was achieved by template switching.

Study-wide results and limits: Naive CD4+ cell counts and diversity both ran higher in long-lived than in aged donors.

The authors ran a second PCR of roughly 6 to 12 cycles using a sample-barcoded 5' primer and a J-beta primer mix. CDR3-containing paired-end reads numbering at least 2.5 million came from each sample. TCRdb redid the calling of the 5' RACE reads with MiXCR, one entry per CDR3 protein. Altogether around 900,000 distinct CDR3 sequences are present, approximately 50% being singletons, with the ten largest covering 20% to 25%. Healthy Caucasians from Russia aged roughly 6 to 90 served as donors. With 2 bases removed from V and 5 bases from J, the gap between germline ends came to 8 bases. CDR3 length: 13 residues. Germline V gene lookup returns CDR1 SGHRS and CDR2 YFSETQ. This clonotype was seen repeatedly, ten times or more. Its matching antigen is unknown.

The receptor comes from a woman aged 55-69 years in good health. The sample consisted of blood. The genes are TRBV5-1 and TRBJ2-1; the D is unclear. This CDR3 is CASSFDTNNEQFF. The DNA of the CDR3 is TGCGCCAGCAGCTTTGACACTAACAATGAGCAGTTCTTC.